The T cell receptor (beta chain) under discussion was sequenced for a study of human T cells and chemical hapten exposure. Study at large: Diagnoses of alopecia areata, totalis or universalis occurred in mostly female patients. Regarding the study as a whole: The study found that PT1 expanded TCR counts correlated positively with patch test score.

Many counts were recorded for this clonotype. Its target is not known. Individual cDNA molecules (in the library) carried attached unique molecular identifiers. One entry per CDR3 protein, called by TCRdb with MiXCR from the RACE reads. The repertoire holds approximately 92,000 distinct CDR3 sequences, with over 10% as singletons. Time point denoted: patch test 2, 6 weeks after DPC sensitization. Treatment of the sample: therapeutic diphenylcyclopropenone sensitization with weekly scalp DPC. Alopecia patients, 18 to 70 years old and DPC-suitable, served as donors. The TCR originated in a woman aged 40-49 years with alopecia areata. Some clones in this sample may be carry-over from other donors' samples. This specimen consisted of whole blood, obtained in connection with sensitization to the hapten diphenylcyclopropenone (DPC).

The CDR3 protein is CASSAGTGNQPQHF. DNA for the CDR3: TGTGCCAGCAGCGCCGGGACAGGAAATCAGCCCCAGCATTTT. The rearrangement joins TRBV9 to TRBJ1-5, with 8 bases matching TRBD1. The V segment lost 3 bases and the J segment 4 bases; nucleotides outside the gene matches: 3. Looked up from germline, CDR1 is SGDLS and CDR2 is YYNGEE. CDR3 length equals 14 residues.